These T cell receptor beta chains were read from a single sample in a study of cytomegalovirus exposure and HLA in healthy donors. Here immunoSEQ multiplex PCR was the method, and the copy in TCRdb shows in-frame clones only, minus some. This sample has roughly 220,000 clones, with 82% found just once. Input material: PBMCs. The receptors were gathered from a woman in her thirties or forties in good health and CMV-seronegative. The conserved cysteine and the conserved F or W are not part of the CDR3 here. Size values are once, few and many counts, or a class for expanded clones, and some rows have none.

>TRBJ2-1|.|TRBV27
ASSTIAGGTYNEQF
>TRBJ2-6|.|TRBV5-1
ASKSTEGPSGANVLT
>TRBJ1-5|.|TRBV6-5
ATATGVNQPQH
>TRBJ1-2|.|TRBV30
AWSRAGTNYGYT
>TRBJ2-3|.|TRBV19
ASSISGHSQY
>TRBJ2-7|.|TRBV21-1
ASSLHGTSGYEQY
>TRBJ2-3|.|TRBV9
ASSAPHRLAGVPY
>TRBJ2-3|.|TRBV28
ASSLTGARRTDTQY
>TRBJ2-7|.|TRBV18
ASSPGSLSYEQY
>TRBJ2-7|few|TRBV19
ASSYRPGRGTYEQY
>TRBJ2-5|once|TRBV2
ASSGLAGRGETQY
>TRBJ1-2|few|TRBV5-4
ASSADREAGYT
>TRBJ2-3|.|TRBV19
ASSQTEVFTDTQY
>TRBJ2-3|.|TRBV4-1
ASSQEDVHRSGDTQY
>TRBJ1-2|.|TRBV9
ASSPVQGAYGYT
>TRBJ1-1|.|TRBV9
ASSPFPPGEAF
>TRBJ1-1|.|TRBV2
ASGGQGYTEAF
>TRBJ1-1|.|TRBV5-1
ASSLRTEPNTEAF
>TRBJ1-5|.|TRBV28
ASSFPTGSYSNQPQH
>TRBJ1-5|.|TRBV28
ASLGPNNQPQH
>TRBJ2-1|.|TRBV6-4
ASSEEKRTTQF
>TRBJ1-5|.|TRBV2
ASSEGTGGQPQH
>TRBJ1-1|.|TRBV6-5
ASSYSGGGTEAF
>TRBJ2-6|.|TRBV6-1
ASSERQPGANVLT
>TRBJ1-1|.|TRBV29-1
SAGGPTNTEAF
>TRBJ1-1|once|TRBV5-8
ASSWGGRNTEAF
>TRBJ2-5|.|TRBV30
AWSRGLSETQY
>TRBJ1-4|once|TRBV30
AWRAQGQAPNEKLF
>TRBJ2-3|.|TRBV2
ASNRGSLTPGTQY
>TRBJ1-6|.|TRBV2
ASSEALTLGGPPLH
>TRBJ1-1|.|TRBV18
ASSQDPYPGTEAF
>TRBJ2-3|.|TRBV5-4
ASGLAGVFTQY
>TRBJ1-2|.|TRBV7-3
ASSFDSSYGYT
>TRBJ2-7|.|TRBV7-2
ASSQTGYEQY
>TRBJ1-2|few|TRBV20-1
SAYGQINT
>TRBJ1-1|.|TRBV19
ASSDSSLSIMNTEAF
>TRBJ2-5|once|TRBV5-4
ASSPGLARGETQY
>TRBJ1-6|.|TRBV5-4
ASSSRAQGRSPLH
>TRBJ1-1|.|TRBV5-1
ASSLGTGGETEAF
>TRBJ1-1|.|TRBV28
ASRAQGPPAF
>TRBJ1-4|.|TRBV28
ASTGGSEKLF
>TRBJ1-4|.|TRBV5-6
ASSLGQVGKLF
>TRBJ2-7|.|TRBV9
ASSVAGRGNEQY
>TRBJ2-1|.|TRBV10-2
ASTFSGRAYNEQF
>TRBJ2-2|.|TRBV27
ASSSYGTANTGELF
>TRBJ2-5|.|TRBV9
ASSVAWASGQETQY